This record looks at one T cell receptor beta chain sequence and its context. Its antigen remains undetermined. Base qualities are missing; no much larger clone stands one base away. The study evaluated CTLA-4 blockade (ipilimumab) given together with focal radiation therapy in patients who had chemo-refractory metastatic non-small-cell lung cancer. The sample belongs to a study of radiotherapy plus CTLA-4 blockade in lung cancer (dated by TCRdb to the late 2010s). With respect to the entire study: Objective responses were observed in approximately 18% of enrolled patients, and disease control was achieved in 25% to 40%. General conclusions and limits of the study: After treatment with radiotherapy and ipilimumab, TCR clones that came from tumors expanded in the peripheral blood. The strongest predictors of response, as reported, were early dynamic changes in blood T cell clones along with a rise in serum interferon-beta after radiation.

Library prep was done by the immunoSEQ multiplex PCR assay. What TCRdb holds here is the immuneACCESS table cut down to in-frame rearrangements. Part of the clones is not present; checked against another copy, under half of the missing clones reflect an unresolved V gene, and the others are unexplained. The sample table contains 85,000 to 90,000 clones; only one count was recorded for approximately 86% of them. In total, the top ten clones hold over 15% of the sample. The V and J ends are trimmed by 7 bases and 1 base, leaving 15 bases between them. According to the germline V gene, CDR1 reads SNHLY and CDR2 reads FYNNEI. There are 15 amino acids in the CDR3, from cysteine to phenylalanine inclusive. Only the CDR3 portion is preserved as DNA: 45 bases, with reading frame beginning at the first base.

The starting material was peripheral blood, obtained from a patient treated with radiotherapy plus ipilimumab. This receptor was taken from a human donor with non-small cell lung cancer that progressed on radiotherapy plus ipilimumab. The chain is encoded by TRBV2 joined to TRBJ2-3; perhaps TRBD2 is the D gene, with 6 bases matching. For the CDR3, the sequence is CASTTGGTGTDTQYF. The bases are TGTGCCAGCACTACTGGGGGGACGGGCACAGATACGCAGTATTTT.